This T cell receptor beta chain was sequenced in a study of PD-1 blockade in classical Hodgkin lymphoma. Findings and caveats of the study: Repertoire difference causes, possibly disease activity or prior therapy, remain undefined. Similar baseline diversity was found in complete responders and newly diagnosed patients.

Profiling relied on immunoSEQ multiplex PCR, and the TCRdb table lists in-frame clones only, not all of them. The sample holds 40,000 to 45,000 clones, 55% to 75% seen once. From germline, CDR1 is MNHNS and CDR2 SASEGT. The length of the CDR3 is 16 residues. This clone was seen only once. Its antigen remains unknown. Autologous stem cell transplantation was followed by relapse in every patient, and brentuximab vedotin exposure varied. The source was peripheral blood mononuclear cells (PBMCs), collected at baseline. This TCR came from a human donor with classical Hodgkin lymphoma. This chain connects TRBV6-1 to TRBJ2-5; 10 positions agree with TRBD1. The J call is doubtful: the DNA matches TRBJ2-7 better. CDR3 nucleotides: TGTGCCAGCAGTGACGAGGACAGGGGGTACATCTACGAGCAGTACTTC. Residues: CASSDEDRGYIYEQYF.